This T cell receptor beta chain was sequenced during a study of blood T cell repertoires in COVID-19. Between the trimmed V and J ends, which lost 6 bases and 2 bases, there was a span of 17 bases. The CDR3 sequence is 15 residues long. Germline V lookup: CDR1 SNHLY, CDR2 FYNNEI. Sequencing was performed with immunoSEQ multiplex PCR; in TCRdb, only in-frame clones are kept and a portion is missing. This table holds around 86,000 clones, about 85% found once. The sequencing input was peripheral blood. The chain couples TRBV2 to TRBJ2-7, with D tentatively TRBD2 (6 bases). The sequence came from a human donor in a cohort sampled during active COVID-19. CDR3 amino acids: CASSYGEGRTYEQYF. In DNA form, the CDR3 reads TGTGCCAGCAGCTACGGTGAGGGGAGGACCTACGAGCAGTACTTC.